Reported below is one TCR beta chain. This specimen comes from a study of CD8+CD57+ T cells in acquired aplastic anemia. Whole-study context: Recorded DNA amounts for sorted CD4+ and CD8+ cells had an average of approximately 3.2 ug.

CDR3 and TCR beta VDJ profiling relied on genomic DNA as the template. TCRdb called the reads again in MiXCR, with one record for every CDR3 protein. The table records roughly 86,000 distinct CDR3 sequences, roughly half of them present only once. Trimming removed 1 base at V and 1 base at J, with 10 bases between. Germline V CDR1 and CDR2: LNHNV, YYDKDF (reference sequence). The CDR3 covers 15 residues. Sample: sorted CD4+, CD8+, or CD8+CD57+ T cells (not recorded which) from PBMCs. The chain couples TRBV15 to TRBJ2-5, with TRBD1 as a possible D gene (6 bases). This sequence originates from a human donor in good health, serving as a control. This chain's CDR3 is CATSRVGDIQETQYF. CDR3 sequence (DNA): TGTGCCACCAGCAGAGTAGGGGACATCCAAGAGACCCAGTACTTC. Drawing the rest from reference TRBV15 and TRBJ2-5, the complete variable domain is DAMVIQNPRYQVTQFGKPVTLSCSQTLNHNVMYWYQQKSSQAPKLLFHYYDKDFNNEADTPDNFQSRRPNTSFCFLDIRSPGLGDTAMYLCATSRVGDIQETQYFGPGTRLLVL.